This record concerns one TCR beta chain sequence. What it recognizes is unknown. The sample is drawn from a study of T cell repertoires in cytomegalovirus infection. At the level of the study: Recently identified HLA-C-restricted CMV epitopes were among the peptides used. A matching HLA type, together with CMV infection, was signaled by public TCR beta signatures. Study-wide points: There were carriers of CMV plus the relevant HLA, and cumulative public TCR beta family frequency identified them. What dominated the ex vivo response were HLA-C-restricted CMV-specific TCR beta clonotypes.

In TCRdb, the reads were re-called with MiXCR into one record per CDR3 protein. Of about 570,000 distinct CDR3 sequences in the sample, around two fifths are singletons; the top ten hold about half. Germline lookup yields CDR1 MDHEN and CDR2 SYDVKM. CDR3 length: 13 residues. The trim removed 6 bases at V and 9 bases at J, leaving 11 bases unmatched. This sequence joins TRBV28 and TRBJ2-7, with TRBD2 matching 7 bases. The sample consisted of cultured PBMCs, taken from culture after CMV antigen stimulation. The receptor comes from a human donor in good health (CMV status not recorded). Some clones in this sample may be carry-over from other donors' samples. The CDR3 nucleotides are TGTGCCAGCAGGGATGGGACTACGGGGGGGCAGTACTTC. Translated: CASRDGTTGGQYF.